This entry lists 14 T cell receptor beta chains sequenced from one sample in a study of blood T cell repertoires in COVID-19. Clones were sequenced by immunoSEQ multiplex PCR, and TCRdb holds only the in-frame ones, with some missing. Of 150,000 to 200,000 clones in the sample, around nine tenths were seen once. Sample: peripheral blood. These TCRs come from a man between 18 and 29 years old with active or convalescent COVID-19.

J is TRBJ2-3 and V is TRBV20-1; TRBD2 might be the D (5 bases). The CDR3 consists of 11 residues. Germline CDR1 DFQATT, CDR2 SNEGSKA (reference sequence). V was shortened by 6 bases and J by 5 bases, with 9 bases between the two germline ends. Here the CDR3 DNA reads TGCAGTGCAATTGCGGGAGATACGCAGTATTTT. Translation: CSAIAGDTQYF.

V and J are TRBV12-1 and TRBJ2-7; TRBD1 is taken as the D call from the table, unchecked against the DNA. TRBV12-1 is tagged as a pseudogene. This CDR3 is 13 amino acids long. The CDR3 DNA sequence: TGTGCCAGCAGCTCGGACAGGTGTTACGAGCAGTACGTC. Translation gives CASSSDRCYEQYV.

The gene calls are TRBV28 and TRBJ1-4, with D tentatively TRBD1 (6 bases). V gave up 3 bases and J gave up 2 bases, with 10 bases separating them. This CDR3 comprises 15 residues. Germline lookup yields CDR1 MDHEN and CDR2 SYDVKM. The chain's CDR3 is CASSLEGGTNEKLFF. CDR3 DNA: TGTGCCAGCAGTTTGGAGGGGGGGACTAATGAAAAACTGTTTTTT.

The chain links TRBV4-1 to TRBJ1-1; TRBD1 agrees at 7 bases. V shed 3 bases and J 8 bases; nucleotides not matched to a gene: 6. The germline gives CDR1 MGHRA, CDR2 YSYEKL. The CDR3 runs to 13 residues. The CDR3, as DNA: TGCGCCAGCAGCCATCCTAGGACAGGAGAAGCTTTCTTT. Encoded protein: CASSHPRTGEAFF.

The rearrangement uses TRBV3-1 (or the pseudogene TRBV3-2) and TRBJ2-7; TRBD1 is a possible D gene (6 bases). V was clipped by 6 bases and J by 7 bases, with 16 bases between them. This CDR3 comprises 13 residues. The V gene's germline CDR1 is LGHDT and CDR2 YNNKEL (reference sequence). The CDR3 sequence is CASRQQGEEEQYF. The CDR3 DNA reads TGTGCCAGCAGGCAACAGGGCGAGGAGGAGCAGTACTTC.

V gene TRBV2 combines with J gene TRBJ1-2; D may be TRBD1 (6 bases). Germline V lookup: CDR1 SNHLY, CDR2 FYNNEI. The CDR3 totals 12 residues. The germline V and J ends were trimmed by 7 bases and 4 bases, with 10 bases remaining between them. The CDR3 spells CASIVQGYGYTF. CDR3 in DNA: TGTGCCAGCATCGTACAGGGCTATGGCTACACCTTC.

The chain joins TRBV4-2 to TRBJ1-1; tentative D call: TRBD1 (5 bases). This CDR3 contains 12 residues. The germline gives CDR1 LGHNA, CDR2 YNFKEQ. The V end was cut by 7 bases, the J end by 11 bases, with 17 bases between. CDR3 sequence reads: CASTTGGLAAFF. The CDR3 nucleotides are TGTGCCAGCACCACCGGGGGTCTCGCGGCTTTCTTT.

The CDR3: CAISDLGQGAPDTF. The CDR3 coding sequence is TGTGCCATCAGTGACCTAGGACAGGGGGCGCCGGACACCTTC. This sequence joins TRBV10-3 and TRBJ1-2; 11 bases fit TRBD1. CDR1 ENHRY and CDR2 SYGVKD come from the germline V gene. The CDR3 loop spans 14 amino acids. Trimming cost V 3 bases and J 12 bases; bases outside gene matches: 9.

The V call is TRBV28, the J call TRBJ2-7; 7 bases fit TRBD2. This CDR3 spans 15 amino acids. Germline values: CDR1 MDHEN, CDR2 SYDVKM. Losses at the gene ends were 5 bases for V and 4 bases for J; bases not matched to a gene: 11. The CDR3 nucleotides are TGTGCCAGCAGTCCCGGGGAGGGAGCGGGTTACGAGCAGTACTTC. This translates into CASSPGEGAGYEQYF.

On this clone: The sample carries other DNA sequences with the same CDR3. The rearrangement uses TRBV5-4 and TRBJ1-2; possibly TRBD1 for D (6 bases). V gave up 4 bases and J gave up 5 bases, with 12 bases separating them. The CDR3 extends over 13 amino acids. Germline V CDR1 and CDR2: SGHNT, YYREEE (reference sequence). CDR3 nucleotide sequence: TGTGCCAGCAGCCTTCGGACAGATTATGGCTACACCTTC. Protein sequence: CASSLRTDYGYTF.

The chain recombines TRBV5-1 with TRBJ2-3; D perhaps matches TRBD2 (5 bases). CDR3 length: 13 residues. CDR1 is SGHRS, CDR2 YFSETQ, per germline. V lost 2 bases, J lost 4 bases, and 8 bases lay in between. The CDR3 DNA sequence: TGCGCCAGCAGCTTAGAGGGTGCAGATACGCAGTATTTT. It codes for CASSLEGADTQYF.

The chain carries TRBV18 and TRBJ1-2; TRBD1 aligns across 10 bases. Germline V lookup: CDR1 KGHSH, CDR2 LQKENI. The CDR3 has 19 amino acids. Germline trimming cut 6 bases from V and 2 bases from J; bases unmatched to any gene: 18. The CDR3 DNA reads as TGTGCCAGCTCGGCCGTTTTGGGGACAGGGGACCTGGGCAACTATGGCTACACCTTC. Amino acids: CASSAVLGTGDLGNYGYTF.

The V gene is TRBV24-1, the J gene TRBJ1-2; D unclear. Germline CDR1 reads KGHDR; CDR2 reads SFDVKD. With 5 bases removed from V and 2 bases from J, the gap between germline ends came to 17 bases. There are 16 residues in the CDR3. CDR3 coding DNA: TGTGCCACCAGTGGACCCTCGGAGGACTTAAACTATGGCTACACCTTC. It codes for CATSGPSEDLNYGYTF.

V and J are TRBV6-6 and TRBJ2-7, with 10 bases matching TRBD1. The V gene's germline CDR1 is MNHNY and CDR2 SVGAGI (reference sequence). The CDR3 totals 13 residues. V shed 5 bases and J 7 bases; nucleotides not matched to a gene: 5. CDR3 in amino acids: CASSPQGQGEQYF. The CDR3 coding sequence is TGTGCCAGCAGTCCCCAGGGACAGGGGGAGCAGTACTTC.